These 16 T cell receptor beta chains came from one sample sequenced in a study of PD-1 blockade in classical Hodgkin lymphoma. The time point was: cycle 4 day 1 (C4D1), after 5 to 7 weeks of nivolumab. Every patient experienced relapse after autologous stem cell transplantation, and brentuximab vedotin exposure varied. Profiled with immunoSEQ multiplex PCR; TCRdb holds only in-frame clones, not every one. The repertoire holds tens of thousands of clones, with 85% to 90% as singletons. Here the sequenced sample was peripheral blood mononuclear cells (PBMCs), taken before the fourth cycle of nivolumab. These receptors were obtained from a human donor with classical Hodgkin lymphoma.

CDR3 in amino acids: CASSLDGDIGREAFF. As DNA, the CDR3 is TGCGCCAGCAGCTTAGACGGGGACATCGGGAGGGAAGCTTTCTTT. J is TRBJ1-1 and V is TRBV5-1, with a weak D call TRBD1 (6 bases). Germline lookup yields CDR1 SGHRS and CDR2 YFSETQ. The CDR3 loop spans 15 amino acids. Trimming took 2 bases from V and 8 from J, leaving 19 bases between them. The full variable domain, in which reference TRBV5-1 and TRBJ1-1 provide the parts outside the CDR3, is KAGVTQTPRYLIKTRGQQVTLSCSPISGHRSVSWYQQTPGQGLQFLFEYFSETQRNKGNFPGRFSGRQFSNSRSEMNVSTLELGDSALYLCASSLDGDIGREAFFGQGTRLTVV.

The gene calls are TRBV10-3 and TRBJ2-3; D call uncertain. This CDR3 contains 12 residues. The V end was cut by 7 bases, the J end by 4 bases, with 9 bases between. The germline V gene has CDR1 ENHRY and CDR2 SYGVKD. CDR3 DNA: TGTGCCATCACGGGCACAGCAGATACGCAGTATTTT. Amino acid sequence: CAITGTADTQYF.

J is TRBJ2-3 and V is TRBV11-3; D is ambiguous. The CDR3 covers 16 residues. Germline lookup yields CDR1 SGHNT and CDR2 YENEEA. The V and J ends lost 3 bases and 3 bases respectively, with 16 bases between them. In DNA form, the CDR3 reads TGTGCCAGCAGCTTTTTTGCGTTTAACGGGACAGATACGCAGTATTTT. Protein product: CASSFFAFNGTDTQYF.

The CDR3, as DNA: TGCGCCAGCAGCTTGCTTGGGGGACGGGCAGATACGCAGTATTTT. Translated: CASSLLGGRADTQYF. The chain is built from TRBV5-1 and TRBJ2-3; perhaps D is TRBD1 or TRBD2 (5 bases each). In germline, CDR1 is SGHRS, CDR2 YFSETQ. V dropped 1 base and J dropped 4 bases, with 13 bases sitting between them. The CDR3 length is 15 residues.

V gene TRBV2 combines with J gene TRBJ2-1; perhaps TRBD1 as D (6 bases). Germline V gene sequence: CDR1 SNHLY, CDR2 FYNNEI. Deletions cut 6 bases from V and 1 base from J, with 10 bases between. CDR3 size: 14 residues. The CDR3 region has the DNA TGTGCCAGCAGAGAGGGGGAATCCTACAATGAGCAGTTCTTC. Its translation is CASREGESYNEQFF.

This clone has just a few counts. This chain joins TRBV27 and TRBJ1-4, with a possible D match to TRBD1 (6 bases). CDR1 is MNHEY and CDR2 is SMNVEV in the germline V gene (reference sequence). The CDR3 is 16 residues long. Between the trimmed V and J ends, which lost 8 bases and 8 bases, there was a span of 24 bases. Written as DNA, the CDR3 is TGTGCCAGCGAAAGGGGATATTACGGGGGGCGAGAAAAACTGTTTTTT. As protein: CASERGYYGGREKLFF.

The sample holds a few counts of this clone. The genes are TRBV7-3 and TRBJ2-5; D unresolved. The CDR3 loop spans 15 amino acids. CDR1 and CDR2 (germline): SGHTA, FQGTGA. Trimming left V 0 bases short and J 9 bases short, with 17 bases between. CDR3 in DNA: TGTGCCAGCAGCTTAACGCCCAGCGCCAGTTACCCCCAGTACTTC. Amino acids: CASSLTPSASYPQYF.

DNA for the CDR3: TGCGCCAGCAGCCAAGATCCCAGGGAGAATGAGCAGTTCTTC. Translation: CASSQDPRENEQFF. This sequence joins TRBV4-1 and TRBJ2-1; D could derive from TRBD1 or TRBD2 (5 bases each). The CDR3 consists of 14 residues. With 0 bases removed from V and 7 bases from J, the gap between germline ends came to 10 bases. The germline V gene encodes CDR1 MGHRA and CDR2 YSYEKL.

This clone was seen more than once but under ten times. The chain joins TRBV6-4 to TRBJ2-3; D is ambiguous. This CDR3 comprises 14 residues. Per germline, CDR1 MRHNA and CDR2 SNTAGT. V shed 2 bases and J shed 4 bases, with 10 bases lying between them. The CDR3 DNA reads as TGTGCCAGCAGTGACGCTGGAGCCTCAGATACGCAGTATTTT. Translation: CASSDAGASDTQYF.

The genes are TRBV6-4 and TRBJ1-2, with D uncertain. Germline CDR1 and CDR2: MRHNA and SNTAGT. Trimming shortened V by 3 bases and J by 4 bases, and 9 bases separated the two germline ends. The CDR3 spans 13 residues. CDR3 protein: CASSEEGLYGYTF. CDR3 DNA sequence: TGTGCCAGCAGTGAAGAGGGCCTCTATGGCTACACCTTC.

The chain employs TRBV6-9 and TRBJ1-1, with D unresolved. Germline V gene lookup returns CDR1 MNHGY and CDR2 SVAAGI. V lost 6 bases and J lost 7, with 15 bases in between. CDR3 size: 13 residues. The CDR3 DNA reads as TGTGCCAGCAGAATAGGTGCGAACGGTGAAGCTTTCTTT. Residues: CASRIGANGEAFF.

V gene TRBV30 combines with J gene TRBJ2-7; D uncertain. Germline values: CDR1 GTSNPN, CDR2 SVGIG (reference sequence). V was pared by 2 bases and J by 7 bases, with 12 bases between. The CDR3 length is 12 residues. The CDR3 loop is CAWSPSVGEQYF. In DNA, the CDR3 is TGTGCCTGGAGTCCATCGGTGGGGGAGCAGTACTTC.

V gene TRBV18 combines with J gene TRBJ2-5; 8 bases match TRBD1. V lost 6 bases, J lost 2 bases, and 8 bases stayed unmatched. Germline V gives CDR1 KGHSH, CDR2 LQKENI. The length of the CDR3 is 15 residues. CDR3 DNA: TGTGCCAGCTCTCCGGACAGGGTTCGACAAGAGACCCAGTACTTC. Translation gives CASSPDRVRQETQYF.

The CDR3 sequence is CASSLWLTGTSNQPQHF. The CDR3 nucleotides read TGTGCCAGCAGTTTATGGTTAACGGGGACCAGCAATCAGCCCCAGCATTTT. V usage is TRBV28 and J usage is TRBJ1-5, with D possibly matching TRBD1 (5 bases). Germline-derived CDR1 and CDR2 are MDHEN and SYDVKM. Trimming shortened V by 0 bases and J by 1 base, and 13 bases separated the two germline ends. The CDR3 runs 17 residues.

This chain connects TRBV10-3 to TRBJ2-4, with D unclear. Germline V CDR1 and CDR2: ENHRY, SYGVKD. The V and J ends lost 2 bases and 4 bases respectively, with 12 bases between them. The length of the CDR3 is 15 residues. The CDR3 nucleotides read TGTGCCATCAGTGAGGGGGTTTCCCTTAAAAACATTCAGTACTTC. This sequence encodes CAISEGVSLKNIQYF.

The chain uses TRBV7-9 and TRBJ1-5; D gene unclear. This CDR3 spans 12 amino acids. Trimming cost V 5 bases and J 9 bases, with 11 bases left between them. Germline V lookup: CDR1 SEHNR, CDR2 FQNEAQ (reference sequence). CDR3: CASSPGAGPQHF. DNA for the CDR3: TGTGCCAGCAGCCCAGGTGCTGGGCCCCAGCATTTT.